One and the same sample provided the 23 T cell receptor beta chains below, sequenced in a study of cytomegalovirus exposure and HLA in healthy donors. The PCR had 60 Vbeta and 13 Jbeta primers. The protocol was immunoSEQ multiplex PCR, while the TCRdb copy is restricted to in-frame clones and leaves out a portion. The sample holds over 150,000 clones; 68% are singletons and the top ten take 3.5% to 5%. Sample: PBMCs. Every receptor here comes from a woman between 18 and 29 years old in good health and CMV-seropositive.

The chain recombines TRBV27 with TRBJ2-7, with 7 bases aligning to TRBD2. V lost 7 bases, J lost 6 bases, and 12 bases stayed unmatched. Germline assignment: CDR1 MNHEY and CDR2 SMNVEV (reference sequence). This CDR3 spans 14 amino acids. CDR3 nucleotide sequence: TGTGCCAGCACCGCTTCAGGGAGGGGTGGCGAGCAGTACTTC. Translating gives CASTASGRGGEQYF.

The chain combines TRBV28 with TRBJ1-1, with D perhaps TRBD1 (5 bases). V was pared by 3 bases and J by 1 base, with 12 bases between. Per the germline V gene, CDR1 is MDHEN and CDR2 is SYDVKM. The CDR3 extends over 15 amino acids. CDR3 nucleotides: TGTGCCAGCAGTTTTATGGACACGACGAACACTGAAGCTTTCTTT. It specifies CASSFMDTTNTEAFF.

As to this clone: The identical CDR3 is also encoded by other nucleotide sequences in the sample. The chain uses TRBV7-9 and TRBJ1-1; 7 bases are shared with TRBD1. CDR3 length: 14 residues. Losses at the gene ends were 1 base for V and 1 base for J; bases not matched to a gene: 0. Germline CDR1 and CDR2: SEHNR and FQNEAQ (reference sequence). The CDR3 DNA is TGTGCCAGCAGCTTAGAGGGGGCGAACACTGAAGCTTTCTTT. It codes for CASSLEGANTEAFF.

This chain joins TRBV13 and TRBJ2-5; possibly TRBD1 for D (6 bases). V lost 5 bases to trimming and J lost 1 base, with 14 bases between them. Germline assignment: CDR1 PRHDT and CDR2 FYEKMQ (reference sequence). There are 15 residues in the CDR3. The CDR3 loop reads CASSPRGGAQETQYF. In DNA form, the CDR3 reads TGTGCCAGCAGCCCCAGGGGCGGCGCCCAAGAGACCCAGTACTTC.

V and J are TRBV15 and TRBJ2-3; D may be TRBD1 (6 bases). CDR1 and CDR2 from the germline V gene are LNHNV and YYDKDF (reference sequence). CDR3 size: 18 residues. Trimming cost V 0 bases and J 8 bases, with 24 bases left between them. The CDR3 DNA reads TGTGCCACCAGCAGAGAGGTTGGTGAGCGGCCCTCCAGGGGTACGCAGTATTTT. Protein product: CATSREVGERPSRGTQYF.

The chain joins TRBV5-1 to TRBJ1-3, with D unclear. The V end lost 3 bases, the J end lost 0 bases, and 10 bases lay between the germline ends. The CDR3 is made up of 15 amino acids. CDR1 and CDR2 (germline): SGHRS, YFSETQ. The CDR3 is CASSSGIYSGNTIYF. The CDR3 DNA reads TGCGCCAGCAGCTCCGGGATATACTCTGGAAACACCATATATTTT.

The J gene is TRBJ2-7, the V gene TRBV19; 8 nucleotides agree with TRBD2. Germline CDR1 and CDR2: LNHDA and SQIVND (reference sequence). V dropped 4 bases and J dropped 1; count of bases not matched to a gene: 3. The CDR3 contains 14 residues. The CDR3 here is CASSTASGSYEQYF. The CDR3 bases are TGTGCCAGTAGTACCGCTAGCGGGTCCTACGAGCAGTACTTC.

The chain links TRBV27 to TRBJ2-3; D gene unclear. With 5 bases removed from V and 6 bases from J, the gap between germline ends came to 21 bases. In germline, CDR1 is MNHEY, CDR2 SMNVEV (reference sequence). The CDR3 has 16 amino acids. The CDR3 protein is CASSLNPMITEDTQYF. CDR3 nucleotide sequence: TGTGCCAGCAGTCTGAATCCCATGATAACTGAGGATACGCAGTATTTT.

This chain uses TRBV29-1 with TRBJ1-1; D is ambiguous. Trimming cost V 4 bases and J 1 base, with 10 bases left between them. The CDR3 is 13 amino acids. The germline gives CDR1 SQVTM, CDR2 ANQGSEA. The CDR3, as DNA: TGCAGCGTTGGGAGCAGCTGGAACACTGAAGCTTTCTTT. Translating it yields CSVGSSWNTEAFF.

This chain joins TRBV7-3 and TRBJ2-7; 11 nucleotides match TRBD2. The junction had 8 bases not matched to a gene; V was cut back by 5 bases and J by 5 bases. The CDR3 is made up of 15 amino acids. Germline CDR1 SGHTA, CDR2 FQGTGA. The CDR3 DNA reads TGTGCCAGCAGCATGATACTAGCGGGAGTGGACGAGCAGTACTTC. As protein: CASSMILAGVDEQYF.

The chain joins TRBV2 to TRBJ1-5, with D hard to call. The CDR3 contains 15 residues. From germline, CDR1 is SNHLY and CDR2 FYNNEI. The V end lost 6 bases, the J end lost 1 base, and 13 bases lay between the germline ends. The CDR3 is CASRREGVSNQPQHF. In DNA form, the CDR3 reads TGTGCCAGCAGGAGGGAGGGTGTGAGCAATCAGCCCCAGCATTTT. The full variable domain, with the rest looked up from reference TRBV2 and TRBJ1-5, is EPEVTQTPSHQVTQMGQEVILRCVPISNHLYFYWYRQILGQKVEFLVSFYNNEISEKSEIFDDQFSVERPDGSNFTLKIRSTKLEDSAMYFCASRREGVSNQPQHFGDGTRLSIL.

Regarding this clone: Additional DNA sequences in this sample encode the identical CDR3. J is TRBJ2-1 and V is TRBV7-9; 11 bases are a match to TRBD2. CDR1 is SEHNR, CDR2 FQNEAQ, per germline (reference sequence). V was clipped by 5 bases and J by 4 bases; unmatched bases: 16. The CDR3 has 19 amino acids. CDR3 loop: CASSEPSALAGATYNEQFF. DNA of the CDR3: TGTGCCAGCAGCGAACCATCGGCACTAGCGGGGGCGACTTACAATGAGCAGTTCTTC.

The V gene is TRBV2, the J gene TRBJ2-3; 9 bases agree with TRBD1. The J segment lost 7 bases and the V segment lost 8 bases, leaving 7 bases of the junction unmatched. CDR3 size: 13 residues. Germline lookup yields CDR1 SNHLY and CDR2 FYNNEI. CDR3 DNA sequence: TGTGCCAGCCTAGGACAGGGGAAAAATACGCAGTATTTT. Translation: CASLGQGKNTQYF.

The chain combines TRBV4-1 with TRBJ2-3; 9 bases are shared with TRBD1. Per germline, CDR1 MGHRA and CDR2 YSYEKL. V was pared by 0 bases and J by 1 base, with 5 bases of the junction left unmatched. This CDR3 has 17 amino acids. CDR3 amino acids: CASSQDNRDRGTDTQYF. CDR3 bases: TGCGCCAGCAGCCAAGATAACCGGGACAGGGGCACAGATACGCAGTATTTT.

The CDR3 spells CASSLYLREGVTNVLTF. CDR3 DNA sequence: TGTGCCAGCAGCTTATACCTCCGGGAGGGGGTGACCAACGTCCTGACTTTC. J is TRBJ2-6 and V is TRBV7-6, with 8 bases identical to TRBD2. This CDR3 region has 17 residues. V lost 2 bases and J lost 8; bases outside the gene matches: 11. CDR1 is SGHVS and CDR2 is FNYEAQ in the germline V gene.

The chain joins TRBV2 to TRBJ2-7, with 10 nucleotides matching TRBD2. Trimming removed 8 bases from V and 3 bases from J; junction bases left unmatched: 7. The CDR3 is made up of 14 amino acids. Germline V gene lookup returns CDR1 SNHLY and CDR2 FYNNEI. As DNA, the CDR3 is TGTGCCAGCTCCTTAGCTAGCGGGAGCTACGAGCAGTACTTC. Protein sequence: CASSLASGSYEQYF.

This clone was recorded a few times. The CDR3 coding sequence is TGCGCCAGCAGCTTGGCCGGTAGCGGGGCGCTCCAAGAGACCCAGTACTTC. It is translated as CASSLAGSGALQETQYF. V usage is TRBV5-1 and J usage is TRBJ2-5; 8 nucleotides agree with TRBD2. The germline V gene has CDR1 SGHRS and CDR2 YFSETQ. Losses at the gene ends were 0 bases for V and 1 base for J; bases not matched to a gene: 8. CDR3 size: 17 residues.

The sample holds a few counts of this clone. The V gene is TRBV30, the J gene TRBJ2-5, with D possibly being TRBD2 (5 bases). The V end lost 5 bases, the J end lost 4 bases, and 17 bases lay between the germline ends. The length of the CDR3 is 14 residues. CDR1 and CDR2 (germline): GTSNPN, SVGIG (reference sequence). CDR3 DNA: TGTGCCTGGCGCCTTGGACTCCGTGGAGAGACCCAGTACTTC. It codes for CAWRLGLRGETQYF.

V and J are TRBV4-3 and TRBJ2-7; 7 bases align to TRBD1. V lost 5 bases, J lost 5 bases, and 3 bases stayed unmatched. CDR1 is LGHNA, CDR2 YSLEER, per germline. The CDR3 spans 12 residues. The CDR3 here is CASSFTGDEQYF. The CDR3 nucleotides read TGCGCCAGCAGCTTTACAGGGGACGAGCAGTACTTC.

The V gene is TRBV7-9, the J gene TRBJ2-7; the D gene is possibly TRBD2 (7 bases). CDR3 length: 14 residues. Germline lookup yields CDR1 SEHNR and CDR2 FQNEAQ (reference sequence). Trimming removed 8 bases from V and 6 bases from J, with 20 bases in between. The DNA of the CDR3 is TGTGCCAGCGAGGGGGAGGGCCTGTTGGGCGAGCAGTACTTC. This codes for CASEGEGLLGEQYF.

The gene calls are TRBV19 and TRBJ1-2; D gene unclear. Trimming took 7 bases from V and 2 from J, leaving 14 bases between them. The CDR3 is made up of 14 amino acids. In germline, CDR1 is LNHDA, CDR2 SQIVND (reference sequence). The CDR3 is CASNRRVRNYGYTF. CDR3 bases: TGTGCCAGTAATAGGAGGGTGAGAAACTATGGCTACACCTTC.

The V gene is TRBV28, the J gene TRBJ1-5, with 8 bases matching TRBD1. CDR3 size: 13 residues. The V and J ends lost 10 bases and 4 bases, in that order; junction bases with no gene match: 6. In germline, CDR1 is MDHEN, CDR2 SYDVKM. The CDR3 region is CATRQGWNQPQHF. CDR3 nucleotide sequence: TGTGCCACCCGACAGGGGTGGAATCAGCCCCAGCATTTT.

The chain employs TRBV7-2 and TRBJ1-5; D is perhaps TRBD1 (5 bases). Looked up from germline, CDR1 is SGHTA and CDR2 is FQGNSA. V lost 1 base, J lost 6 bases, and 13 bases lay in between. The CDR3 sequence is 15 residues long. CDR3 nucleotide sequence: TGTGCCAGCAGCTTAGGCGGGGGGGGAGGTCAGCCCCAGCATTTT. This gives the protein CASSLGGGGGQPQHF. The entire variable domain, with the rest obtained from reference TRBV7-2 and TRBJ1-5, is as follows: GAGVSQSPSNKVTEKGKDVELRCDPISGHTALYWYRQSLGQGLEFLIYFQGNSAPDKSGLPSDRFSAERTGGSVSTLTIQRTQQEDSAVYLCASSLGGGGGQPQHFGDGTRLSIL.